This T cell receptor (beta chain) was recovered during a study of cytomegalovirus exposure and HLA in healthy donors. Healthy individuals who donated bone marrow served as the donors. Of note for this clone: The antigen is not known.

Study conclusions and caveats: Earlier results showed most TCR beta V segments being productive about 87% or about 30% of the time. The study designated 160 or so TCR beta chains cytomegalovirus-associated. The majority of CMV-associated TCR beta chains were reported as apparently HLA-restricted in a later analysis.

Primers for the PCR totalled 60 Vbeta and 13 Jbeta. Sequencing used immunoSEQ multiplex PCR; TCRdb keeps in-frame clones, though not all of them. The table has about 120,000 clones, about 80% seen once. The trim removed 4 bases at V and 4 bases at J, leaving 6 bases unmatched. Germline V CDR1 and CDR2: SGHRS, YFSETQ. The CDR3 has 15 amino acids. This receptor was obtained from a human donor in good health. The chain recombines TRBV5-1 with TRBJ1-4; 8 positions match TRBD1. The sequencing input was PBMCs. The CDR3 loop reads CASSTQGAHNEKLFF. The CDR3 coding sequence is TGCGCCAGCAGCACGCAGGGGGCCCATAATGAAAAACTGTTTTTT.